Described below is a single TCR beta chain sequence and its context. This clone occurred once. The target of this receptor is not known. Per-nucleotide qualities are absent, and no much larger clonotype sits a single base away. The record originates from a study of blood T cell repertoires in COVID-19 (dated by TCRdb to the early 2020s). Study-level background: Samples covering the acute and convalescent phases of COVID-19 were provided by collaborators in the United States, Italy and Spain. The material from the prospective study consisted of cDNA or gDNA derived from T cells, B-cell-depleted T cells, or PBMCs. Subjects who had been exposed to COVID-19, were actively infected with it, or had recovered from it provided the deeply sampled blood TCRbeta repertoires that made up the dataset. The repertoires were made available in a free public database intended to serve as a resource for research on the immune response to SARS-CoV-2. The samples were drawn from two sources: the first 160 participants of the ongoing ImmuneRACE study, and over 950 subjects contributed by 6 global collaborators. A de-identified subject ID, COVID-19 status, age in years and sex were almost always included in the sample metadata. Where HLA class I and class II types were available, the types were taken from metadata supplied by the sample provider, not from assay-based typing.

TCRbeta CDR3 regions were amplified from genomic DNA by means of the immunoSEQ Assay, a bias-controlled multiplex PCR. The paper's processing steps were these. The number of nucleated cells in each sample was estimated by amplification of reference gene primers within the assay. To quantify the absolute abundance of each unique TCRbeta CDR3 rearrangement, sequence reads were collapsed and filtered. For each sample, productive Simpson clonality was calculated as the square root of Simpson's diversity index over productive rearrangements. In its TCRdb copy, this immuneACCESS table keeps in-frame sequences only and misses some clones. Where compared with another copy, unresolved V genes explain less than half of these, and the others have no known cause. The V and J calls and clone size are taken from that table; D and trimming were inferred from the DNA. The sample table holds fewer than 110,000 clones, of which over 75% were seen once. The ten largest make up around 13% of the sample.

Study-wide conclusions, independent of this receptor: The quantity of clinical and demographic metadata differed by source and by participant and was supplied without curation.

Whole blood was collected in K2EDTA tubes by collaborating institutions according to the institutions' own protocols. For TCRbeta analysis, collaborators shipped samples in one of three forms: frozen whole blood, isolated PBMCs, or DNA extracted from either of those sample types. The sample comprised peripheral blood. This receptor was obtained from a human donor in a cohort sampled during active or convalescent COVID-19.

The DNA sequence is TGTGCCAGCAGTTCGGGGTATGGCTACACCTTC. Its protein reads: CASSSGYGYTF. This sequence uses TRBV28 and TRBJ1-2; no D gene is confidently identified. V loses 4 bases of germline sequence and J loses 5 bases, and the interval between the two ends is 5 bases. The CDR3, cysteine through phenylalanine, is 11 amino acids long. Of all the DNA, just the CDR3 is kept, 33 bases in frame from base 1. Sequences MDHEN (CDR1) and SYDVKM (CDR2) are obtained from the germline V gene.